This TCR beta chain was recovered during a study of shared clonotypes between healthy human individuals. In the study overall: Samples came from two female and a few male donors aged 18 to 49. Broader study findings: Clonotype sharing among donors, it was expected, would be affected by sequencing depth. Sampling involved blood alone; tissue repertoires likely differ.

About this clone: No antigen is known for it.

CDR1 and CDR2 (germline): SEHNR, FQNEAQ (reference sequence). Between the trimmed V and J ends, which lost 5 bases and 8 bases, there was a span of 12 bases. The CDR3 extends over 13 amino acids. Assay execution took place at the deep level. Sequenced by immunoSEQ multiplex PCR; TCRdb stores in-frame clones only, minus some. Seen here are about 480,000 clones, around 79% observed once, and the top ten hold roughly an eighth. Input material: PBMCs. The chain links TRBV7-9 to TRBJ1-4; D ambiguous. This receptor was taken from a woman in her thirties or forties in good health. Some clones in this sample may be carry-over from other donors' samples. The CDR3 DNA is TGTGCCAGCAGCGCCGCGCCTTGGGAAAAACTGTTTTTT. It yields the protein CASSAAPWEKLFF.